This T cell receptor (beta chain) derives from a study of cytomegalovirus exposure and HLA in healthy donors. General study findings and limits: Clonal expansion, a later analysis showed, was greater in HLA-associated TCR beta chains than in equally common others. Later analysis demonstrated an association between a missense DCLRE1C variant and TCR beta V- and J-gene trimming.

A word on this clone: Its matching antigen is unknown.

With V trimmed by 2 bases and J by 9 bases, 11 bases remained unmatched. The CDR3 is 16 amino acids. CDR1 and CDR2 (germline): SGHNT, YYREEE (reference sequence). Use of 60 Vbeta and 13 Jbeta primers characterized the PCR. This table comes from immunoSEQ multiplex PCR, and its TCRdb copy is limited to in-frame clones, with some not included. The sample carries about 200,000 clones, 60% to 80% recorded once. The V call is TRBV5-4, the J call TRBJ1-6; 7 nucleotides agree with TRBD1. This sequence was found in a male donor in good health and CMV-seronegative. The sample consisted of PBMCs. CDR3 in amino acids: CASSLGTDRAGSPLHF. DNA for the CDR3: TGTGCCAGCAGCTTAGGGACTGACAGGGCGGGTTCACCCCTCCACTTT.